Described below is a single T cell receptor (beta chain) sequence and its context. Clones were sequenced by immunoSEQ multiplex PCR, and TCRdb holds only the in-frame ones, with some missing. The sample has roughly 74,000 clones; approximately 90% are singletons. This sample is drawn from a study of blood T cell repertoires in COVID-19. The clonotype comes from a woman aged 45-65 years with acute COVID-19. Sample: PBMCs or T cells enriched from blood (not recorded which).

For the CDR3, the DNA is TGCGCCAGCACGGACAGCGTTTTCTATGGCTACACCTTC. Its protein product is CASTDSVFYGYTF. The J gene is TRBJ1-2, the V gene TRBV10-2; D perhaps matches TRBD1 (6 bases). CDR3 length: 13 residues. Germline CDR1 reads WSHSY; CDR2 reads SAAADI. Trimming shortened V by 7 bases and J by 4 bases, and 13 bases separated the two germline ends.